A selection of T cell receptor beta chains follows, all from one sample in a study of blood T cell repertoires in COVID-19. Profiling relied on immunoSEQ multiplex PCR, and the TCRdb table lists in-frame clones only, not all of them. Of roughly 300,000 clones in the sample, about 89% were seen once. Sequences were obtained from peripheral blood. The source is a young man who had recovered from COVID-19. CDR3s include the opening cysteine and the closing phenylalanine or tryptophan. The D gene is left open where the match is weak. The listing skips clone size in some rows; elsewhere it reads once, few, many or a size class.

clone size: -; V gene: TRBV6-2/TRBV6-3; J gene: TRBJ2-3; D gene: TRBD1; CDR3 protein: CASSYRQGQVGADTQYF; CDR3 DNA: TGTGCCAGCAGTTACCGACAGGGACAGGTCGGGGCAGATACGCAGTATTTT
clone size: -; V gene: TRBV29-1; J gene: TRBJ2-7; D gene: -; CDR3 protein: CSVAPGDGSYEQYF; CDR3 DNA: TGCAGCGTGGCCCCAGGGGATGGTTCCTACGAGCAGTACTTC
clone size: -; V gene: TRBV4-1; J gene: TRBJ2-7; D gene: -; CDR3 protein: CASSLRRGYEQYF; CDR3 DNA: TGCGCCAGCAGTCTCAGAAGAGGCTACGAGCAGTACTTC
clone size: -; V gene: TRBV6-1; J gene: TRBJ1-1; D gene: -; CDR3 protein: CASSEASLGGFTEAFF; CDR3 DNA: TGTGCCAGCAGTGAAGCATCGTTAGGGGGATTCACTGAAGCTTTCTTT
clone size: -; V gene: TRBV19; J gene: TRBJ1-5; D gene: TRBD1; CDR3 protein: CASSIPGTGVSSNQPQHF; CDR3 DNA: TGTGCCAGTAGTATCCCCGGGACAGGGGTTTCTAGCAATCAGCCCCAGCATTTT
clone size: -; V gene: TRBV5-1; J gene: TRBJ2-5; D gene: TRBD1; CDR3 protein: CASSGTEETQYF; CDR3 DNA: TGCGCCAGCAGCGGGACAGAAGAGACCCAGTACTTC
clone size: -; V gene: TRBV6-5; J gene: TRBJ1-1; D gene: -; CDR3 protein: CASSLHRNTEAFF; CDR3 DNA: TGTGCCAGCAGCTTACACCGAAACACTGAAGCTTTCTTT
clone size: -; V gene: TRBV6-1; J gene: TRBJ1-2; D gene: -; CDR3 protein: CASSEMGRVMGYTF; CDR3 DNA: TGTGCCAGCAGTGAAATGGGCAGGGTAATGGGCTACACCTTC
clone size: -; V gene: TRBV6-6; J gene: TRBJ2-7; D gene: -; CDR3 protein: CASSYSKLGSYEQYF; CDR3 DNA: TGTGCCAGCAGTTACTCGAAGCTCGGCTCCTACGAGCAGTACTTC
clone size: -; V gene: TRBV6-5; J gene: TRBJ1-2; D gene: TRBD1; CDR3 protein: CASSYDRGRGYTF; CDR3 DNA: TGTGCCAGCAGTTACGACAGGGGGCGAGGCTACACCTTC
clone size: -; V gene: TRBV11-2; J gene: TRBJ2-7; D gene: -; CDR3 protein: CASRKTGNIAYEQYF; CDR3 DNA: TGTGCCAGCAGGAAGACCGGGAATATAGCCTACGAGCAGTACTTC
clone size: -; V gene: TRBV12-5; J gene: TRBJ1-2; D gene: -; CDR3 protein: CASGPPLGTNGYTF; CDR3 DNA: TGTGCTAGTGGTCCTCCTTTGGGGACAAATGGCTACACCTTC
clone size: -; V gene: TRBV11-3; J gene: TRBJ2-1; D gene: TRBD1; CDR3 protein: CASSLMGGQGNEQFF; CDR3 DNA: TGTGCCAGCAGCTTAATGGGCGGACAGGGCAATGAGCAGTTCTTC
clone size: -; V gene: TRBV18; J gene: TRBJ1-2; D gene: -; CDR3 protein: CASSPYGDYYGYTF; CDR3 DNA: TGTGCCAGCTCACCGTACGGGGATTACTATGGCTACACCTTC
clone size: -; V gene: TRBV4-1; J gene: TRBJ2-1; D gene: -; CDR3 protein: CASSQDPGREGEQFF; CDR3 DNA: TGCGCCAGCAGCCAAGATCCCGGCAGGGAAGGTGAGCAGTTCTTC
clone size: -; V gene: TRBV29-1; J gene: TRBJ1-1; D gene: -; CDR3 protein: CSVELGDTEAFF; CDR3 DNA: TGCAGCGTTGAACTGGGCGACACTGAAGCTTTCTTT
clone size: once; V gene: TRBV3-1/TRBV3-2; J gene: TRBJ2-7; D gene: TRBD2; CDR3 protein: CASSQLAGQYEQYF; CDR3 DNA: TGTGCCAGCAGCCAGCTAGCGGGGCAATACGAGCAGTACTTC
clone size: -; V gene: TRBV7-9; J gene: TRBJ2-2; D gene: -; CDR3 protein: CASSPWTLKHTGELFF; CDR3 DNA: TGTGCCAGCAGCCCCTGGACACTTAAGCACACCGGGGAGCTGTTTTTT
clone size: -; V gene: TRBV7-2; J gene: TRBJ1-2; D gene: -; CDR3 protein: CASSLATGASYGYTF; CDR3 DNA: TGTGCCAGCAGCTTAGCGACAGGAGCCTCCTATGGCTACACCTTC
clone size: -; V gene: TRBV3-1/TRBV3-2; J gene: TRBJ2-1; D gene: -; CDR3 protein: CASSHRGLDNEQFF; CDR3 DNA: TGTGCCAGCAGCCACAGAGGCCTAGACAATGAGCAGTTCTTC